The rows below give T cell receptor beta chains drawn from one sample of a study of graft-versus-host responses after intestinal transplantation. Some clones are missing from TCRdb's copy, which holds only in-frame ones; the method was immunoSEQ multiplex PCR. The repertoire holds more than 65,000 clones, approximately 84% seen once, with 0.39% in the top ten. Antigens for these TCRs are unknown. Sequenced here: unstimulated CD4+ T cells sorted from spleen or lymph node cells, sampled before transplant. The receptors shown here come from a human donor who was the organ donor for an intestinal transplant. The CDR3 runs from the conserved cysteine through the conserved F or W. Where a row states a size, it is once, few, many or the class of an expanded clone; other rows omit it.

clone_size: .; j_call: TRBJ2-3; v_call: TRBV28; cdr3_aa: CASTVGGTSGLIDTQYF
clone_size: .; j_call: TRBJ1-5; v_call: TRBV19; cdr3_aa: CASRTGLNQPQHF
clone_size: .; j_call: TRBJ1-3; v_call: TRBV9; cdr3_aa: CASSYGQGGNTIYF
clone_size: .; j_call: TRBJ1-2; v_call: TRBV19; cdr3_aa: CASRETGWDGYTF
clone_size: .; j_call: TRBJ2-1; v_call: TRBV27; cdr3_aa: CASSYGGAGFF
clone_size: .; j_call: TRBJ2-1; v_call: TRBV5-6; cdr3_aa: CASINRGRGGRNEQFF
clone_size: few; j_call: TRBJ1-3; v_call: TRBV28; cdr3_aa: CASSFRTGGNTIYF
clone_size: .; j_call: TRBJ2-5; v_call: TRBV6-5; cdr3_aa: CASSYGGGGWETQYF
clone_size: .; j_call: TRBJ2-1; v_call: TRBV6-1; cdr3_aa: CASREGQLGVYNEQFF
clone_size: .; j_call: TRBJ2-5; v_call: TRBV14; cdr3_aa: CASSQEATETQYF
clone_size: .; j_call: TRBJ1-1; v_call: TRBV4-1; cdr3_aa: CASSQDLRGGTEAFF
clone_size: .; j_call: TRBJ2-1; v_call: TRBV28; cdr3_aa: CASRSPGLSNEQFF
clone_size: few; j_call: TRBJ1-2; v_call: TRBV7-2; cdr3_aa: CASSPQGDGYGYTF
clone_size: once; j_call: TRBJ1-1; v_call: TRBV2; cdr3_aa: CASRLAGPSEAFF
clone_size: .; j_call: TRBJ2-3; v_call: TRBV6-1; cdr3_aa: CASSEARGHTDTQYF
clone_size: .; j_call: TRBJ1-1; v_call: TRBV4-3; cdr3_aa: CASKPGVANTEAFF
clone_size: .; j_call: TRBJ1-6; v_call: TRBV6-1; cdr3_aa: CASSEDRVLGQGSPLHF
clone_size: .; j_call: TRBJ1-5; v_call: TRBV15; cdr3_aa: CATAGAWGEHQPQHF
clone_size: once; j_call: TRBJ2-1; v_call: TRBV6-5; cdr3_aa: CASSTQTGGNEQFF
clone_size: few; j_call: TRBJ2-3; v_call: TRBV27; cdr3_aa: CASSLTSSDTQYF
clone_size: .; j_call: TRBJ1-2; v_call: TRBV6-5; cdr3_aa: CASRTGLYGYTF
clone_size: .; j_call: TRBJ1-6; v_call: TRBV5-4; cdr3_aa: CASSLDSRGAYRSPLHF
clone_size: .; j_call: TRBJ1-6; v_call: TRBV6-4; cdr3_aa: CASSETGGGNSPLHF
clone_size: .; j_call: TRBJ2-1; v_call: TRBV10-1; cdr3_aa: CASSEFSSGVNEQFF